The subject of this entry is one TCR beta chain. This specimen comes from a study of STAT5B mutations in CD4+ large granular lymphocyte leukemia. The method was immunoSEQ multiplex PCR; TCRdb's version includes in-frame clones alone and lacks a portion of them. The sample has some 40,000 clones, about four fifths seen once. Buffy coats from healthy blood donors served as controls. This CDR3 region has 14 residues. Germline V lookup: CDR1 MGHDK, CDR2 SYGVNS. The chain couples TRBV25-1 to TRBJ2-5; either TRBD1 or TRBD2 may supply D (5 bases each). The end of the DNA aligns better with TRBJ2-7, so the J call may be wrong. The material sequenced was CD4+ T cells from blood buffy coats. This sequence originates from a human donor in good health. CDR3 DNA sequence: TGTGCCAGCAGAGGGACGGTTAGCTCCTACGAGCAGTACTTC. This encodes CASRGTVSSYEQYF.